This entry lists 15 T cell receptor beta chains sequenced from one sample in a study of shared clonotypes between healthy human individuals. The method was immunoSEQ multiplex PCR; TCRdb's version includes in-frame clones alone and lacks a portion of them. The table includes some 490,000 clones, 81% detected once. The sample comprised PBMCs. Receptors were obtained from a woman aged 40 to 50 in good health. Some clones in this sample may be carry-over from other donors' samples.

This clone was seen only a few times. A much larger clone is a single base away; this may be a read error. The chain carries TRBV4-1 and TRBJ2-7; 9 bases are a match to TRBD1. The junction had 6 bases not matched to a gene; V was cut back by 2 bases and J by 4 bases. CDR1 is MGHRA, CDR2 YSYEKL, per germline. The CDR3 has 15 residues. The CDR3 coding sequence is TGCGCCAGCAGCCAACAAGTGACAGGGGGATACGAGCAGTACTTC. This codes for CASSQQVTGGYEQYF.

V is TRBV11-2 and J is TRBJ2-1; D gene unclear. This CDR3 contains 12 residues. Trimming cost V 3 bases and J 9 bases, with 9 bases left between them. In germline, CDR1 is SGHAT, CDR2 FQNNGV. The CDR3 sequence is CASSFQKGEQFF. The CDR3 DNA sequence: TGTGCCAGCAGCTTTCAAAAGGGTGAGCAGTTCTTC.

In the case of this clone: This likely stems from a read error, as it lies one base from a far larger clone. This same CDR3 is encoded by further DNA sequences in the sample. The CDR3 is CASSPETGSYEQYF. CDR3 coding DNA: TGTGCCAGCTCTCCAGAGACGGGCTCCTACGAGCAGTACTTC. This chain links TRBV18 with TRBJ2-7, with unresolved D. The V end was cut by 6 bases, the J end by 0 bases, with 12 bases between. The CDR3 runs to 14 residues. In germline, CDR1 is KGHSH, CDR2 LQKENI.

The chain links TRBV27 to TRBJ2-7; maybe TRBD2 (6 bases). The V gene lost 0 bases and the J gene lost 3 bases, with 15 bases spanning the gap. The CDR3 has 16 residues. Looked up from germline, CDR1 is MNHEY and CDR2 is SMNVEV (reference sequence). CDR3 protein: CASSLSRTIRLYEQYF. CDR3 DNA sequence: TGTGCCAGCAGTTTATCGCGGACTATCAGGCTCTACGAGCAGTACTTC.

The DNA for the CDR3 is TGTGCCAGCAGTTACTCACGGCGGGAGGGATACGAGCAGTACTTC. This translates into CASSYSRREGYEQYF. The V and J genes are TRBV6-5 and TRBJ2-7; TRBD2 aligns across 9 bases. Unmatched junction bases numbered 4, after V lost 0 bases and J lost 4 bases. Per germline, CDR1 MNHEY and CDR2 SVGAGI. The CDR3 length is 15 residues.

Worth noting for this clone: With a far larger clone one base away, a read error is the likely cause. The chain combines TRBV7-3 with TRBJ2-5; TRBD2 might be the D (6 bases). Germline CDR1 is SGHTA and CDR2 is FQGTGA. CDR3 length: 12 residues. CDR3 DNA: TGTGACAGCAGCCGAGATAGCGGTACCCAGTACTTC. It codes for CDSSRDSGTQYF.

V usage is TRBV5-1 and J usage is TRBJ2-1, with D tentatively TRBD1 (5 bases). V lost 0 bases and J lost 10, with 11 bases in between. The germline CDR1 and CDR2 sequences are SGHRS and YFSETQ. CDR3 size: 13 residues. The CDR3 DNA is TGCGCCAGCAGCTTGGTCCCAGCAGGGGAGCAGTTCTTC. This sequence encodes CASSLVPAGEQFF. Looking up the rest from reference TRBV5-1 and TRBJ2-1 gives the full variable domain: KAGVTQTPRYLIKTRGQQVTLSCSPISGHRSVSWYQQTPGQGLQFLFEYFSETQRNKGNFPGRFSGRQFSNSRSEMNVSTLELGDSALYLCASSLVPAGEQFFGPGTRLTVL.

This clone was detected once. The J gene is TRBJ2-7, the V gene TRBV6-6; unclear D gene. Germline lookup yields CDR1 MNHNY and CDR2 SVGAGI (reference sequence). V was shortened by 4 bases and J by 2 bases, with 6 bases between the two germline ends. The length of the CDR3 is 12 residues. In DNA form, the CDR3 reads TGTGCCAGCAGTTTTGAGGCCTACGAGCAGTACTTC. Its protein product is CASSFEAYEQYF.

The CDR3 sequence: CASRPWTKGAGDNTGELFF. CDR3 sequence (DNA): TGTGCCAGCAGACCTTGGACAAAAGGGGCGGGTGATAACACCGGGGAGCTGTTTTTT. J is TRBJ2-2 and V is TRBV27; the D call may be TRBD1 or TRBD2 (5 bases each). The V and J ends lost 6 bases and 2 bases respectively, with 25 bases between them. Germline V gene sequence: CDR1 MNHEY, CDR2 SMNVEV (reference sequence). CDR3 length: 19 amino acids.

The chain has TRBV5-4 and TRBJ2-3, with a tentative D call TRBD1 (5 bases). The CDR3 loop spans 15 amino acids. Trimming shortened V by 0 bases and J by 1 base, and 9 bases separated the two germline ends. The V gene's germline CDR1 is SGHNT and CDR2 YYREEE (reference sequence). The CDR3 here is CASSLGGDGTDTQYF. Here the CDR3 DNA reads TGTGCCAGCAGCTTGGGGGGCGACGGCACAGATACGCAGTATTTT. The complete variable domain, with remaining parts taken from reference TRBV5-4 and TRBJ2-3, reads ETGVTQSPTHLIKTRGQQVTLRCSSQSGHNTVSWYQQALGQGPQFIFQYYREEENGRGNFPPRFSGLQFPNYSSELNVNALELDDSALYLCASSLGGDGTDTQYFGPGTRLTVL.

The gene calls are TRBV27 and TRBJ2-5; TRBD2 agrees at 10 bases. This CDR3 has 15 amino acids. Germline CDR1 and CDR2: MNHEY and SMNVEV (reference sequence). V gave up 4 bases and J gave up 4 bases; unmatched junction bases: 6. The CDR3 sequence is CASSYIAGGRETQYF. DNA for the CDR3: TGTGCCAGCAGTTATATAGCGGGAGGTCGAGAGACCCAGTACTTC.

Turning to this clone: A far larger clone is only one base removed, so a read error is likely. The V gene is TRBV6-5, the J gene TRBJ1-2, with no clear D. There are 13 residues in the CDR3. Germline lookup yields CDR1 MNHEY and CDR2 SVGAGI. V was shortened by 6 bases and J by 8 bases, with 16 bases between the two germline ends. Here the CDR3 reads CASSHYILGGYTF. CDR3 in DNA: TGTGCCAGCAGCCATTACATCCTGGGAGGCTACACCTTC.

CDR3 sequence: CAISLNGNSYEQYF. For the CDR3, the DNA is TGTGCCATCAGTCTTAACGGGAACTCCTACGAGCAGTACTTC. The chain has TRBV10-3 and TRBJ2-7; weak D call: TRBD2 (5 bases). The germline V gene encodes CDR1 ENHRY and CDR2 SYGVKD. The CDR3 runs to 14 residues. Trimming left V 5 bases short and J 0 bases short, with 11 bases between.

The chain joins TRBV5-1 to TRBJ2-2, with 7 bases matching TRBD2. Germline V gene data show CDR1 as SGHRS and CDR2 as YFSETQ. J lost 7 bases, V lost 4 bases, and 7 bases had no gene match. The CDR3 covers 14 residues. The CDR3 nucleotides read TGCGCCAGCAGCATGGCGGGAGAAATCGGGGAGCTGTTTTTT. Translating it yields CASSMAGEIGELFF.

On this clone: Distinct nucleotide sequences in the sample also encode this CDR3. This chain joins TRBV4-3 and TRBJ1-5; D remains ambiguous. V was clipped by 0 bases and J by 6 bases, with 6 bases between them. The germline CDR1 and CDR2 sequences are LGHNA and YSLEER. CDR3 size: 13 residues. CDR3 sequence (DNA): TGCGCCAGCAGCCAAGACTTGGGTCAGCCCCAGCATTTT. Encoded protein: CASSQDLGQPQHF.